This TCR beta chain was documented in a study of cytomegalovirus exposure and HLA in healthy donors. Across the study: The same platform was used for the 110 or so validation repertoires and the roughly 640 first-cohort repertoires, a later analysis reported. Study-level results: Reportedly, diagnosis of cytomegalovirus status by the classifier showed high specificity and sensitivity. TCR beta chains numbering 164 were designated cytomegalovirus-associated.

Generated by immunoSEQ multiplex PCR, the TCRdb table keeps only in-frame clones and is missing some. The sample lists some 230,000 clones, about 93% occurring once. Germline trimming cut 7 bases from V and 3 bases from J; bases unmatched to any gene: 5. The germline CDR1 and CDR2 sequences are MNHEY and SVGAGI. The CDR3 is 13 amino acids. The approximately 120-subject validation cohort, separate from the approximately 640-subject first cohort, included the donors. Comments on this clone: The antigen is undetermined.

The chain joins TRBV6-5 to TRBJ2-7, with 8 bases that match TRBD1. Sequences were obtained from PBMCs. The sequence derives from a woman younger than 35 in good health and CMV-seronegative. This CDR3 is CASKLQGVYEQYF. The CDR3 bases are TGTGCCAGCAAACTACAGGGGGTCTACGAGCAGTACTTC.